This TCR beta chain was documented in a study of OX40 agonist ivuxolimab in advanced cancers. Turning to the study itself: Hepatocellular carcinoma, melanoma, renal cell or head and neck cancer occurred in dose-escalation patients.

Germline CDR1 is SGHTS and CDR2 is YDEGEE. V was clipped by 1 base and J by 1 base, with 9 bases between them. This CDR3 is 15 amino acids long. The table lists this clone with a few counts. Libraries were prepared by immunoSEQ multiplex PCR; TCRdb keeps only in-frame clonotypes and omits some of them. The repertoire holds 70,000 to 85,000 clones, 85% seen once, with 5.9% in the top ten. This chain links TRBV5-8 with TRBJ2-1, with D hard to call. The specimen comprised CD4+ or CD8+ T cells sorted from blood, sampled in a trial of the OX40 agonist ivuxolimab. This receptor was taken from an adult with an advanced solid tumor such as melanoma, head and neck, liver or kidney cancer. DNA for the CDR3: TGTGCCAGCAGCTTGCGTCTAGGTTCCTACAATGAGCAGTTCTTC. It specifies CASSLRLGSYNEQFF.